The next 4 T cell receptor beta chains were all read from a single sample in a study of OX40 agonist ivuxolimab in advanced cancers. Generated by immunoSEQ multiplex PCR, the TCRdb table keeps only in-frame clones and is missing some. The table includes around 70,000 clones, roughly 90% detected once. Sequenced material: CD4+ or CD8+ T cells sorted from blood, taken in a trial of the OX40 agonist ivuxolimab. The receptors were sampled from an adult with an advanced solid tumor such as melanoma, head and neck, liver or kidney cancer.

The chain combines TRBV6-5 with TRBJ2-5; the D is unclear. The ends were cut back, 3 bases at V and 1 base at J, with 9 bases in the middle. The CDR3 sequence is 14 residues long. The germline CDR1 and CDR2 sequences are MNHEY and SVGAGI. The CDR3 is CASSYTQFQETQYF. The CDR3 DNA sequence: TGTGCCAGCAGTTATACGCAGTTCCAAGAGACCCAGTACTTC.

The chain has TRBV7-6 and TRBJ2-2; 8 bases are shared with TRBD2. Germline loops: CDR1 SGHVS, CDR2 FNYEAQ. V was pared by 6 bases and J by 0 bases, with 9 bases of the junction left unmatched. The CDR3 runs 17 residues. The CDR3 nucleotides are TGTGCCAGCAGTTCTACGGCGGGGGGCGCGAACACCGGGGAGCTGTTTTTT. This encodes CASSSTAGGANTGELFF. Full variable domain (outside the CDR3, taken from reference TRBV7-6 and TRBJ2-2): GAGVSQSPRYKVTKRGQDVALRCDPISGHVSLYWYRQALGQGPEFLTYFNYEAQQDKSGLPNDRFSAERPEGSISTLTIQRTEQRDSAMYRCASSSTAGGANTGELFFGEGSRLTVL.

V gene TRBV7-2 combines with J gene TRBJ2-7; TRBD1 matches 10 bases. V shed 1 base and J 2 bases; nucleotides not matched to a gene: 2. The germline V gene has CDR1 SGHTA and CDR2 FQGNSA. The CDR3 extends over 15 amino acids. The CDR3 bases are TGTGCCAGCAGCTTAGTTGGGACAGGGGCCTACGAGCAGTACTTC. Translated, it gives CASSLVGTGAYEQYF.

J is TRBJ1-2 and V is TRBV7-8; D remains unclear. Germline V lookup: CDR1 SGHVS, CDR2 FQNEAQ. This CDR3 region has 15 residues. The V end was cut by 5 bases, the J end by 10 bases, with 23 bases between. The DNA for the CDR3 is TGTGCCAGCAGCACCATGGTAGGCCCGGTGGGCGTCTACACCTTC. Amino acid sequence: CASSTMVGPVGVYTF.